This T cell receptor (beta chain) comes out of a study of T cell responses to AZD1222 COVID-19 vaccine. TCRdb keeps only in-frame clones here, not all; method: immunoSEQ multiplex PCR. The table lists 90,000 to 120,000 clones, around 90% of them singletons. The V segment lost 3 bases and the J segment 5 bases; nucleotides outside the gene matches: 4. The CDR3 runs 13 residues. Germline V gives CDR1 GTSNPN, CDR2 SVGIG (reference sequence). The chain carries TRBV30 and TRBJ1-2; 9 positions agree with TRBD1. This clonotype was sampled from an adult in good health. The material sequenced was peripheral blood, taken on day 0 of AZD1222 vaccination. The DNA of the CDR3 is TGTGCCTGGAGGGGACAGGGCAATTATGGCTACACCTTC. The encoded protein is CAWRGQGNYGYTF.